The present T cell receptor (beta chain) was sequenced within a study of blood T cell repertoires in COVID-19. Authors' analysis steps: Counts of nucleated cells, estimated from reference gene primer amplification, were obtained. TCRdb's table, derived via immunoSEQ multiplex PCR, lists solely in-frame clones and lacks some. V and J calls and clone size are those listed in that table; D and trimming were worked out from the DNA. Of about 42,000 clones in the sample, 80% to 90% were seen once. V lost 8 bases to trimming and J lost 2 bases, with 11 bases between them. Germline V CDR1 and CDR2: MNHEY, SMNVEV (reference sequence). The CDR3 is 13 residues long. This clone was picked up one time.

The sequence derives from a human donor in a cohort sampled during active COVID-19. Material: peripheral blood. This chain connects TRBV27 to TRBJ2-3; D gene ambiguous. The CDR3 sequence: CASAERYTDTQYF. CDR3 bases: TGTGCCAGCGCCGAACGGTACACAGATACGCAGTATTTT.